This T cell receptor (beta chain) was sequenced during a study of response to subunit inactivated influenza vaccine. A single record per CDR3 protein comes from TCRdb applying MiXCR to the RT-PCR reads. The sample lists roughly 460,000 distinct CDR3 sequences; roughly 9.7% were seen once. The V gene lost 5 bases and the J gene lost 4 bases, with 11 bases spanning the gap. The CDR3 contains 13 residues. The V and J genes are TRBV12-3 or TRBV12-4 and TRBJ1-2, with D uncertain. The clonotype was recovered from a man aged 50 to 60 who received an inactivated influenza vaccine. The source material was PBMCs from blood, sampled more than 35 days after vaccination. The chain's CDR3 is CASSVYGSYGYTF. The CDR3 nucleotides are TGTGCCAGCAGTGTCTACGGCAGCTATGGCTACACCTTC.